This is a list of T cell receptor beta chains from one sample in a study of T cell changes during pregnancy in multiple sclerosis. This table comes from immunoSEQ multiplex PCR, and its TCRdb copy is limited to in-frame clones, with some not included. This repertoire shows nearly 50,000 clones, 94% found once; its top ten account for 0.4% to 0.6%. The sequenced sample was CD4+ T cells from peripheral blood mononuclear cells, obtained in the first trimester of pregnancy. The receptor source for this set is a female donor with multiple sclerosis, enrolled in a pregnancy study. CDR3s include the opening cysteine and the closing phenylalanine or tryptophan. The D gene is left open where the match is weak. Rows may omit the clone size; those that give it use once, few, many or a size class.

>NA|TRBV7-3|TRBJ2-1|NA|15
TGTGCCAGCAGCTTAATTCGGGTACGATACAATGAGCAGTTCTTC
CASSLIRVRYNEQFF
>TRBD1|TRBV7-2|TRBJ2-7|NA|14
TGTGCCAGCAGGAGGACAGGGGCGGCCTACGAGCAGTACTTC
CASRRTGAAYEQYF
>NA|TRBV4-1|TRBJ2-3|once|13
TGCGCCAGCAGCCAGCCGGGGGGCGCTACGCAGTATTTT
CASSQPGGATQYF
>NA|TRBV18|TRBJ2-1|NA|14
TGTGCCAGCTCACTAACAGGCTCCTACAATGAGCAGTTCTTC
CASSLTGSYNEQFF
>TRBD1|TRBV7-3|TRBJ2-1|NA|15
TGTGCCAGCAGCACAGACAGGGGATCCTACAATGAGCAGTTCTTC
CASSTDRGSYNEQFF
>NA|TRBV7-3|TRBJ2-5|NA|14
TGTGCCAGCAGCTTACGAGGCCTCGGAGAGACCCAGTACTTC
CASSLRGLGETQYF
>NA|TRBV5-6|TRBJ1-1|NA|13
TGTGCCAGCAGCCCCGTTCCGGACACTGAAGCTTTCTTT
CASSPVPDTEAFF
>NA|TRBV2|TRBJ1-5|NA|12
TGTGCCAGCAGCGCGACAGACCAGCCCCAGCATTTT
CASSATDQPQHF
>NA|TRBV7-2|TRBJ1-1|NA|13
TGTGCCAGCAGCCCCAGTTATAGCAGTGAAGCTTTCTTT
CASSPSYSSEAFF
>TRBD2|TRBV9|TRBJ2-3|NA|18
TGTGCCAGCAGCGTAGGAGGGGGGGGGCTAGCGGGGCTAGATACGCAGTATTTT
CASSVGGGGLAGLDTQYF
>NA|TRBV15|TRBJ1-2|NA|16
TGTGCCACCAGCAGAGATTGGTCTCCAGATAACTATGGCTACACCTTC
CATSRDWSPDNYGYTF
>NA|TRBV27|TRBJ1-2|NA|15
TGTGCCAGCCGGGGGAGCGGGCGTGATAACTATGGCTACACCTTC
CASRGSGRDNYGYTF
>TRBD1|TRBV19|TRBJ1-1|NA|15
TGTGCCAGTAGTATACAGAACAGGGGGAATACTGAAGCTTTCTTT
CASSIQNRGNTEAFF
>NA|TRBV6-1|TRBJ1-1|NA|13
TGTGCCAGCATCCGAGGTTGGAACACTGAAGCTTTCTTT
CASIRGWNTEAFF
>TRBD1|TRBV5-1|TRBJ2-3|NA|18
TGCGCCAGCAGCTTGACCCTTCCGGGACAGAGATTCACAGATACGCAGTATTTT
CASSLTLPGQRFTDTQYF
>NA|TRBV27|TRBJ2-7|once|13
TGTGCCAGCAGTAGGGGGACCCATTACGAGCAGTACTTC
CASSRGTHYEQYF
>TRBD2|TRBV6-5|TRBJ2-7|NA|16
TGTGCCAGCAGTTACTCGAGCGGGGGGCAGTCCTACGAGCAGTACTTC
CASSYSSGGQSYEQYF
>TRBD2|TRBV7-2|TRBJ2-1|NA|16
TGTGCCAGCAGAATGCGGGGGGGTGTTGCCCCCAATGAGCAGTTCTTC
CASRMRGGVAPNEQFF
>TRBD1|TRBV5-1|TRBJ1-6|NA|17
TGCGCCAGCAGCTTGGCCGGGACAGATATACGGATTTCACCCCTCCACTTT
CASSLAGTDIRISPLHF
>NA|TRBV11-2|TRBJ2-5|NA|12
TGTGCCAGCAGCTTAGCGGGGGAGACCCAGTACTTC
CASSLAGETQYF
>NA|TRBV19|TRBJ2-7|NA|14
TGTGCCAGTAGTCATCGTGGGCGTTCCTACGAGCAGTACTTC
CASSHRGRSYEQYF
>NA|TRBV9|TRBJ1-5|NA|16
TGTGCCAGCAGCGCAGGCCCAGGGGATAGCAATCAGCCCCAGCATTTT
CASSAGPGDSNQPQHF
>NA|TRBV19|TRBJ1-1|NA|13
TGTGCCAGTACCCCCACGGGGGGCACTGAAGCTTTCTTT
CASTPTGGTEAFF
>TRBD1|TRBV4-1|TRBJ2-1|NA|14
TGCGCCAGCAGCCACGACAGGGCCTACAATGAGCAGTTCTTC
CASSHDRAYNEQFF
>NA|TRBV10-1|TRBJ2-3|NA|14
TGCGCCAGCAGTGAGTCAGGGGCGCTGGATACGCAGTATTTT
CASSESGALDTQYF
>NA|TRBV29-1|TRBJ1-5|NA|12
TGCAGCTACTTGTCGGGTAATCAGCCCCAGCATTTT
CSYLSGNQPQHF
>TRBD2|TRBV4-2|TRBJ2-3|NA|17
TGTGCCAGCAGCCAAACGGGTAGCGGGGGGGCCGGAGATACGCAGTATTTT
CASSQTGSGGAGDTQYF
>TRBD1|TRBV6-1|TRBJ2-7|NA|13
TGTGCCAGCACCTTGGACAGGGTGGACGAGCAGTACTTC
CASTLDRVDEQYF
>NA|TRBV5-1|TRBJ2-1|NA|14
TGCGCCAGCAGCTTGCGGGGGAGAAACAATGAGCAGTTCTTC
CASSLRGRNNEQFF
>NA|TRBV11-1|TRBJ2-4|once|13
TGTGCCAGCAGCTTAGCCCAGCGCCAGATTCAGTACTTC
CASSLAQRQIQYF
>NA|TRBV5-1|TRBJ1-1|NA|17
TGCGCCAGCAGCTTTTCTGGTATCGGACAGCCGAACACTGAAGCTTTCTTT
CASSFSGIGQPNTEAFF
>NA|TRBV15|TRBJ2-2|NA|14
TGTGCCACCAGCAGAGCGGGGATGGCCGGGGAGCTGTTTTTT
CATSRAGMAGELFF
>NA|TRBV10-1|TRBJ2-3|NA|13
TGCGCCAGCCCGGGACTGAACACAGATACGCAGTATTTT
CASPGLNTDTQYF
>TRBD2|TRBV5-4|TRBJ2-7|NA|14
TGTGCCAGCAGCGCTAGCGGGGGGGCGTACGAGCAGTACTTC
CASSASGGAYEQYF
>TRBD1|TRBV9|TRBJ1-2|few|13
TGTGCCAGCAGCGAAATAGACAGGGATGGCTACACCTTC
CASSEIDRDGYTF
>NA|TRBV15|TRBJ1-2|NA|13
TGTGCCACCAGCAGAGAGGAAGGGGATGGCTACACCTTC
CATSREEGDGYTF
>NA|TRBV6-5|TRBJ1-3|NA|16
TGTGCCAGCAGTTACCAAAGAGCTTCGGCTGGAAACACCATATATTTT
CASSYQRASAGNTIYF
>NA|TRBV10-2|TRBJ2-1|NA|14
TGCGCCAGCAGTGACGGCGGGGTATACAATGAGCAGTTCTTC
CASSDGGVYNEQFF
>TRBD1|TRBV15|TRBJ1-2|NA|17
TGTGCCACCAGCATTCAGGGGGCGCGTGGGAGGGTCTATGGCTACACCTTC
CATSIQGARGRVYGYTF
>TRBD1|TRBV6-1|TRBJ1-2|NA|14
TGTGCCAGCAGAAGGGGACAGCAGAGCTATGGCTACACCTTC
CASRRGQQSYGYTF
>NA|TRBV2|TRBJ2-3|NA|15
TGTGCCAGCAGTGGAAGAGGGTTGATCACAGATACGCAGTATTTT
CASSGRGLITDTQYF
>NA|TRBV5-4|TRBJ1-3|NA|14
TGTGCCAGCAGCTTCGGTTTCTCTGGAAACACCATATATTTT
CASSFGFSGNTIYF
>TRBD2|TRBV7-2|TRBJ2-7|NA|14
TGTGCCAGCAGCTTAGCCGGGGGGGCTTACGAGCAGTACTTC
CASSLAGGAYEQYF
>TRBD1|TRBV5-4|TRBJ2-1|NA|14
TGTGCCAGCAGCTTGGGGGACAGTTACAATGAGCAGTTCTTC
CASSLGDSYNEQFF
>NA|TRBV9|TRBJ1-1|NA|15
TGTGCCAGCAGCGTATCACCCAGGACAGACTATGAAGCTTTCTTT
CASSVSPRTDYEAFF
>NA|TRBV4-1|TRBJ2-3|NA|14
TGCGCCAGCAGCGAGAACAGGGACACAGATACGCAGTATTTT
CASSENRDTDTQYF
>NA|TRBV9|TRBJ1-3|NA|14
TGTGCCAGCAGCGTTAGGGGATCAGGAAACACCATATATTTT
CASSVRGSGNTIYF
>NA|TRBV19|TRBJ1-5|NA|15
TGTGCCAGTAGTATGAGGGGGGGAGGCAATCAGCCCCAGCATTTT
CASSMRGGGNQPQHF
>NA|TRBV7-3|TRBJ2-3|once|16
TGTGCCAGCAGCTTGAATCAGCGGGCGAGCACAGATACGCAGTATTTT
CASSLNQRASTDTQYF
>TRBD2|TRBV7-3|TRBJ2-3|NA|19
TGTGCCAGCAGCTCCTCGAGCGTGGGTTTAGCGGGGGCCACAGATACGCAGTATTTT
CASSSSSVGLAGATDTQYF
>NA|TRBV7-2|TRBJ2-1|NA|15
TGTGCCAGCAGCCAAGAGGTAGCCCGGGGAGTTGAGCAGTTCTTC
CASSQEVARGVEQFF
>NA|TRBV5-4|TRBJ2-3|NA|17
TGTGCCAGCAGCTTGGAGGGCGGGGCGCGTCGCACAGATACGCAGTATTTT
CASSLEGGARRTDTQYF
>NA|TRBV5-1|TRBJ1-1|NA|13
TGCGCCAGCCGCGCGGGGGGGCTCACTGAAGCTTTCTTT
CASRAGGLTEAFF
>TRBD1|TRBV27|TRBJ2-7|NA|16
TGTGCCAGCAGTGCCCACCGGGACAGGGAGTACTACGAGCAGTACTTC
CASSAHRDREYYEQYF
>NA|TRBV10-3|TRBJ1-1|NA|11
TGTGCCATCAGCTCGAGCACTGAAGCTTTCTTT
CAISSSTEAFF